This T cell receptor (beta chain) was sequenced during a study of radiation and T cells in renal cell carcinoma. The study's findings and limits: Pretreatment tumor biopsies were lacking, so baseline clonotypes are unknown.

About this clone itself: The target antigen is unknown.

The table came from immunoSEQ multiplex PCR; TCRdb's copy has only in-frame clones and leaves some out. The table includes about 59,000 clones, around 72% detected once. The time point: baseline pretreatment blood. The treatment here: 15 Gy SBRT to primary tumor, nephrectomy 4 weeks later. Serial blood draws occurred at baseline and 2 and 4 weeks post-SBRT. This receptor was taken from a man between 60 and 75 years old with renal cell carcinoma. Sequences were derived from blood, sampled from a patient whose treatment included radiotherapy and nephrectomy.

The CDR3 bases are TGTGCCAGCAGCGGCTACGACACAGATACGCAGTATTTT. It codes for CASSGYDTDTQYF. V usage is TRBV7-2 and J usage is TRBJ2-3, with D uncertain. This CDR3 is built from 13 residues. Germline CDR1 and CDR2: SGHTA and FQGNSA. The ends were cut back, 5 bases at V and 2 bases at J, with 8 bases in the middle.